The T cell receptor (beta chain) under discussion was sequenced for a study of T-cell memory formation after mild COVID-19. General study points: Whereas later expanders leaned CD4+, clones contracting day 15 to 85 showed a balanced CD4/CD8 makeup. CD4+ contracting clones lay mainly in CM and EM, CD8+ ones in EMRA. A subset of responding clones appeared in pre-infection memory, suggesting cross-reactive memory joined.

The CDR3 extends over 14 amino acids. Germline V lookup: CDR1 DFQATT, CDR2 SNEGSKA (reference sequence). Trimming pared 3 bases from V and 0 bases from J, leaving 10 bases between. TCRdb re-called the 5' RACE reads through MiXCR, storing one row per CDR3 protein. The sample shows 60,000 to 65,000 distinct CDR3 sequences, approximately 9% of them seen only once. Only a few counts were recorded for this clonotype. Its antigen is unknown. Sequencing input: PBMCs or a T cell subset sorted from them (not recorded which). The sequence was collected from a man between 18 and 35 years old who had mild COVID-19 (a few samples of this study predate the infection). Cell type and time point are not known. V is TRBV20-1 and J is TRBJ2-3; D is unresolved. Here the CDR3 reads CSARPAASTDTQYF. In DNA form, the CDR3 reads TGCAGTGCTAGGCCGGCGGCTAGCACAGATACGCAGTATTTT.